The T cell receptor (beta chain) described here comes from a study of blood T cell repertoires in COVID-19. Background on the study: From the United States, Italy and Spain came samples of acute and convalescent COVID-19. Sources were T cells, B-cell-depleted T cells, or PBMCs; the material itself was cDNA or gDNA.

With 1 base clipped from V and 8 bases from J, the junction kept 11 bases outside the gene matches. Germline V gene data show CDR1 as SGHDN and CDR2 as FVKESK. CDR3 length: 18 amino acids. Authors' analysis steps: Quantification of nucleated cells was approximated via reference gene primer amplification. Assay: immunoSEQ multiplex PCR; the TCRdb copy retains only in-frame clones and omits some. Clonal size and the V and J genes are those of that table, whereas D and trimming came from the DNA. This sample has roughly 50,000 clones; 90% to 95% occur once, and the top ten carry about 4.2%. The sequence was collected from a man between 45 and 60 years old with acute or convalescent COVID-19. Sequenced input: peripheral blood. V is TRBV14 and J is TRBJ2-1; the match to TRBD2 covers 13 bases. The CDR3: CASSQAPGLAGRWDEQFF. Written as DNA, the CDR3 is TGTGCCAGCAGCCAAGCCCCGGGACTAGCGGGACGGTGGGATGAGCAGTTCTTC.